This TCR beta chain was obtained from a study of blood T cell repertoires in COVID-19. Study overall: The origin of the acute and convalescent COVID-19 samples was the United States, Italy and Spain. T cells, B-cell-depleted T cells, or PBMCs provided the cDNA or gDNA that served as material.

Per the original data handling: Nucleated cell number was recorded as an estimate derived from reference gene primer amplification. The protocol was immunoSEQ multiplex PCR, while the TCRdb copy is restricted to in-frame clones and leaves out a portion. Clonal size and the V and J genes are those of that table, whereas D and trimming came from the DNA. The data hold about 230,000 clones, with approximately 82% observed a single time. V lost 1 base to trimming and J lost 3 bases, with 8 bases between them. CDR1 SGHDT and CDR2 YYEEEE come from the germline V gene. The CDR3 spans 14 residues. The TCR was taken from a man aged 80 or over with acute or convalescent COVID-19. Sequencing was carried out using peripheral blood. V and J are TRBV5-6 and TRBJ1-5; D remains ambiguous. This CDR3 is CASSLQAPNQPQHF. CDR3 nucleotide sequence: TGTGCCAGCAGCTTGCAGGCACCCAATCAGCCCCAGCATTTT.